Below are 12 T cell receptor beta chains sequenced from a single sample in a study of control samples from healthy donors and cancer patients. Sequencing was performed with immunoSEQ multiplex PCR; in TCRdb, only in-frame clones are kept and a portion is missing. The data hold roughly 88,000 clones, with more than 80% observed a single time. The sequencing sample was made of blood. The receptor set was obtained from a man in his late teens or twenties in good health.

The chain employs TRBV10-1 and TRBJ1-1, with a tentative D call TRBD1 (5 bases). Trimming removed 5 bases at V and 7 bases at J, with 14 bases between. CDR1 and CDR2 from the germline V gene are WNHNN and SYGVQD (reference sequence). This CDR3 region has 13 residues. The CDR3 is CASSLTDSREAFF. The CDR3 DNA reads TGCGCCAGCAGTTTAACTGACAGCCGTGAAGCTTTCTTT.

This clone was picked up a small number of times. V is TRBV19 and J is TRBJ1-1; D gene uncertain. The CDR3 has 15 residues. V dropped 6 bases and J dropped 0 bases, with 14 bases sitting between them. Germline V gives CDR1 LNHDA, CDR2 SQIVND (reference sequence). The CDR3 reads CASRDDGPVNTEAFF. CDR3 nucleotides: TGTGCCAGTAGAGACGACGGGCCGGTGAACACTGAAGCTTTCTTT.

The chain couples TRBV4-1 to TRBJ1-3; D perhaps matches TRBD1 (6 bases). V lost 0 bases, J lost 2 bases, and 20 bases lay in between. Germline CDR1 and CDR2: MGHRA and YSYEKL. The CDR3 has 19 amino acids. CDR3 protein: CASSQDPRGGAFAGNTIYF. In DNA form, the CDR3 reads TGCGCCAGCAGCCAAGATCCGAGGGGGGGCGCGTTCGCTGGAAACACCATATATTTT.

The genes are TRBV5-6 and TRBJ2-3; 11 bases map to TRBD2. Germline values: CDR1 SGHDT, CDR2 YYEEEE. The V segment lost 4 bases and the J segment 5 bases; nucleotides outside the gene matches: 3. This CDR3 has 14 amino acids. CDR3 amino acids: CASSQTSGRDTQYF. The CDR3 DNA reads TGTGCCAGCAGCCAAACTAGCGGGAGAGATACGCAGTATTTT.

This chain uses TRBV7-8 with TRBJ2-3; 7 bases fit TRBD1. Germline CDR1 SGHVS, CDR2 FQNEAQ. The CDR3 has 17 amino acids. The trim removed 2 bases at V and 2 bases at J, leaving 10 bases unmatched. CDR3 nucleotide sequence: TGTGCCAGCAGCTTACTGATCGGGACAGTTAACACAGATACGCAGTATTTT. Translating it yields CASSLLIGTVNTDTQYF.

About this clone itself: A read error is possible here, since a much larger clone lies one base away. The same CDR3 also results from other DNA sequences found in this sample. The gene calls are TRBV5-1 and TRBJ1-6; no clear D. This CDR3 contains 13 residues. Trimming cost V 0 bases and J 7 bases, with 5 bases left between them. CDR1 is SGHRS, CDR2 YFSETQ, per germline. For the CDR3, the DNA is TGCGCCAGCAGCTTGGCAATGAATTCACCCCTCCACTTT. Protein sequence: CASSLAMNSPLHF.

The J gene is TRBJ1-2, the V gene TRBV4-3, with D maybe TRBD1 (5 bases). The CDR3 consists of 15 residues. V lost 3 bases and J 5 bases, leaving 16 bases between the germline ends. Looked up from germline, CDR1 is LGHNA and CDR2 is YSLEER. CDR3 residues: CASSHLTSGQYGYTF. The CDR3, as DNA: TGCGCCAGCAGCCACCTCACGTCGGGGCAGTATGGCTACACCTTC.

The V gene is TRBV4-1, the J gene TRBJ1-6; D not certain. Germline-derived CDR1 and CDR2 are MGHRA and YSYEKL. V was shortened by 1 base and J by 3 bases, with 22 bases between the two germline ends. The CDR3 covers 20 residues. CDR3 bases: TGCGCCAGCAGCCAAGTTCTTCCGGGGTCCGCGAATATCTATAATTCACCCCTCCACTTT. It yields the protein CASSQVLPGSANIYNSPLHF.

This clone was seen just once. The CDR3 loop is CASSLGNEAFF. The DNA for the CDR3 is TGTGCCAGCAGCTTGGGTAATGAAGCTTTCTTT. This chain uses TRBV5-4 with TRBJ1-1; no definite D call. This CDR3 contains 11 residues. The V gene lost 0 bases and the J gene lost 7 bases, with 4 bases spanning the gap. The germline V gene encodes CDR1 SGHNT and CDR2 YYREEE (reference sequence).

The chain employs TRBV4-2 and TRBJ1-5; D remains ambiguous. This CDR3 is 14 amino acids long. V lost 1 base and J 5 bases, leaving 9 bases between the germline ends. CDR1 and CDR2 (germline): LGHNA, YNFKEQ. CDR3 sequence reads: CASSQGELYQPQHF. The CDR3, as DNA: TGTGCCAGCAGCCAAGGTGAACTTTATCAGCCCCAGCATTTT.

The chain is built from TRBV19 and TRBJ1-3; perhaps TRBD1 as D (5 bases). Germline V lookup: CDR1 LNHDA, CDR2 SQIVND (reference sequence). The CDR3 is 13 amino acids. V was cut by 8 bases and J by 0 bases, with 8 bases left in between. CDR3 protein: CASEGTSGNTIYF. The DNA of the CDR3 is TGTGCCAGTGAAGGGACCTCTGGAAACACCATATATTTT.

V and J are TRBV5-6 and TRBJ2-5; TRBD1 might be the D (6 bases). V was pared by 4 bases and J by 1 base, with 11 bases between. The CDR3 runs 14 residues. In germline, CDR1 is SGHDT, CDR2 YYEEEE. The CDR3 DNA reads TGTGCCAGCAGCACACAGGGATCCCAAGAGACCCAGTACTTC. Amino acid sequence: CASSTQGSQETQYF.